Many counts were recorded for the clone carrying this T cell receptor beta chain. The target antigen is unknown. A sample-barcoded 5' primer and a J-beta primer mix were used in a second PCR of roughly 7 to 12 cycles. TCRdb itself ran the 5' RACE reads through MiXCR, one entry per CDR3 protein. The table includes roughly 1.6 million distinct CDR3 sequences, about 32% detected once. The data derive from a study of blood T cells in healthy people across ages. Study results and limitations: Long-lived and aged donors differed, with more naive CD4+ cells and higher diversity in the long-lived.

The sequence was obtained from a woman in her 30s in good health. Sequencing was performed on blood.

The CDR3 here is CSAKGRGRDEQFF. The CDR3 DNA sequence: TGCAGTGCGAAGGGGAGGGGACGGGATGAGCAGTTCTTC. The rearrangement uses TRBV29-1 and TRBJ2-1, with 7 nucleotides matching TRBD2. The CDR3 runs to 13 residues. Germline CDR1 and CDR2: SQVTM and ANQGSEA.